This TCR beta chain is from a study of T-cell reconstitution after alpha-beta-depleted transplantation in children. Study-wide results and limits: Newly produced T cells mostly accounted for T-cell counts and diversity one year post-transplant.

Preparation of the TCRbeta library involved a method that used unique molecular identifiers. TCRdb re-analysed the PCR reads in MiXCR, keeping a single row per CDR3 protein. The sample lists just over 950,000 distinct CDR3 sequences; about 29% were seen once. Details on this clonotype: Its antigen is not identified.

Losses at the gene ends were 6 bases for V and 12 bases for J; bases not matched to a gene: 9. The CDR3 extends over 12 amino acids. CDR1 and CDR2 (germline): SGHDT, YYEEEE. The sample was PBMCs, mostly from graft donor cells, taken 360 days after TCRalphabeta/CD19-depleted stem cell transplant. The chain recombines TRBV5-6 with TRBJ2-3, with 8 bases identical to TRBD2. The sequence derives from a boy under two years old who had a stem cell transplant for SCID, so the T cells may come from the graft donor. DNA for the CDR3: TGTGCCAGCAACGGGAGGGGCGAGTATCAGTATTTT. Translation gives CASNGRGEYQYF.